This T cell receptor (beta chain) derives from a study of blood T cell repertoires in COVID-19. Original analysis: Amplification from reference gene primers served as the basis for estimated nucleated cell counts. TCRdb's copy holds only in-frame clones and misses some; the assay was immunoSEQ multiplex PCR. That table gives V, J and clone size, and the DNA gave D and trimming. This sample yields 150,000 to 200,000 clones, of which around four fifths are seen a single time; roughly 17% belongs to the top ten. Either two negative PCRs, clearance, or symptom resolution qualified Cohort 3 donors as recovered. The CDR3 runs to 15 residues. The germline V gene has CDR1 SGHDT and CDR2 YYEEEE. V was pared by 0 bases and J by 4 bases, with 10 bases between.

The sequence was obtained from a woman in her fifties or sixties who had recovered from COVID-19. The gene calls are TRBV5-6 and TRBJ1-4, with D unresolved. Material for sequencing was PBMCs or T cells enriched from blood (not recorded which). CDR3 protein: CASSLAWRDNEKLFF. In DNA, the CDR3 is TGTGCCAGCAGCTTGGCCTGGAGGGATAATGAAAAACTGTTTTTT.